Shown below are 2 T cell receptor beta chains from a single sample sequenced in a study of T cells after yellow fever vaccination. TCRdb re-called the 5' RACE reads through MiXCR, storing one row per CDR3 protein. Of about 340,000 distinct CDR3 sequences in the sample, almost 4% are singletons; the top ten hold roughly 24%. The sequences come from PBMCs, collected 5 days after the yellow fever booster vaccination. Receptors were obtained from a man between 18 and 29 years old who received the YFV17D yellow fever vaccine.

In its sample, this clonotype was seen a few times. This chain joins TRBV5-1 and TRBJ2-7; D unclear. V was clipped by 1 base and J by 0 bases, with 8 bases between them. Germline V gene sequence: CDR1 SGHRS, CDR2 YFSETQ. There are 14 residues in the CDR3. The CDR3 protein is CASSLSSGSYEQYV. Here the CDR3 DNA reads TGCGCCAGCAGCTTGTCTTCCGGCTCCTACGAGCAGTACGTC.

This clonotype was seen many times. This chain uses TRBV7-9 with TRBJ2-3, with a tentative D call TRBD2 (5 bases). With 3 bases removed from V and 0 bases from J, the gap between germline ends came to 10 bases. In germline, CDR1 is SEHNR, CDR2 FQNEAQ (reference sequence). The CDR3 is 15 residues long. Written as DNA, the CDR3 is TGTGCCAGCAGCTTCGGGGTTACTAGCACAGATACGCAGTATTTT. It is translated as CASSFGVTSTDTQYF.